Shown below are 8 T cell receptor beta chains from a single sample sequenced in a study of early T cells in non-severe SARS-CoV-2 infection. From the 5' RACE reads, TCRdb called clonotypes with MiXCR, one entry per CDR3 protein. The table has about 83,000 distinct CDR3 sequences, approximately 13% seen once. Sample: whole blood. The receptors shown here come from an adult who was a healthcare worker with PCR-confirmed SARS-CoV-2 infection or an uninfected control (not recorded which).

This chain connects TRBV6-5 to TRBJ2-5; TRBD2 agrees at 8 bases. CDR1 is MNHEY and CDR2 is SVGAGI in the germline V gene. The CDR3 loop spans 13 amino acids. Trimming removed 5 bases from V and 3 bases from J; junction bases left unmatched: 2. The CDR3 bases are TGTGCCAGCAGTCGGGGACTAGAAGAGACCCAGTACTTC. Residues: CASSRGLEETQYF.

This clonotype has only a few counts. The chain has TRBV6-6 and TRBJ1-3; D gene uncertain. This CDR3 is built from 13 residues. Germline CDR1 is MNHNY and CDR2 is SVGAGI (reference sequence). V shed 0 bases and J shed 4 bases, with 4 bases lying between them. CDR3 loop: CASSYSDGNTIYF. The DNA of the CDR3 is TGTGCCAGCAGTTACTCGGACGGAAACACCATATATTTT.

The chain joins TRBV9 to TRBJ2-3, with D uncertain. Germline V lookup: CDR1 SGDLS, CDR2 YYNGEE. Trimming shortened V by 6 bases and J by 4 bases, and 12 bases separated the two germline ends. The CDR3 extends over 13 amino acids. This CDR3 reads CASTPRSSDTQYF. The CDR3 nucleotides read TGTGCCAGCACCCCAAGGTCCTCAGATACGCAGTATTTT.

CDR3 sequence (DNA): TGTGCCAGCAGTTACTCGACAGGAGTGGGCCAGCCCCAGCATTTT. Its protein is CASSYSTGVGQPQHF. The V gene is TRBV6-2 or TRBV6-3, the J gene TRBJ1-5, with D tentatively TRBD1 (6 bases). Per the germline V gene, CDR1 is MNHEY and CDR2 is SVGEGT. This CDR3 spans 15 amino acids. V was trimmed by 0 bases and J by 7 bases, leaving 13 bases between them.

CDR3 coding DNA: TGTGCTAGTGGTTTCCCTACATACGAGCAGTACTTC. Its protein product is CASGFPTYEQYF. The chain recombines TRBV12-5 with TRBJ2-7; the D is unclear. The V and J ends lost 3 bases and 4 bases respectively, with 7 bases between them. The CDR3 consists of 12 residues. Germline V gene lookup returns CDR1 LGHNT and CDR2 FRNRAP. Looking up the rest from reference TRBV12-5 and TRBJ2-7 gives the full variable domain: DARVTQTPRHKVTEMGQEVTMRCQPILGHNTVFWYRQTMMQGLELLAYFRNRAPLDDSGMPKDRFSAEMPDATLATLKIQPSEPRDSAVYFCASGFPTYEQYFGPGTRLTVT.

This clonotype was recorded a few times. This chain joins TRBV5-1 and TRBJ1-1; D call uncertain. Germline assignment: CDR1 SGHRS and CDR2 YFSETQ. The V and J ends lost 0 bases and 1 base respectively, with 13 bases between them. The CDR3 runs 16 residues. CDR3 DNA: TGCGCCAGCAGCTTGGCTCCCCGCGGATCGAACACTGAAGCTTTCTTT. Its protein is CASSLAPRGSNTEAFF.

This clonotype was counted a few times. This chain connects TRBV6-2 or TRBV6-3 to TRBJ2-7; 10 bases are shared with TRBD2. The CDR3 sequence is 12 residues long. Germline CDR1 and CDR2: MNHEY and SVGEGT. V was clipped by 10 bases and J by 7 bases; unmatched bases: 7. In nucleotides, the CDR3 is TGTGCCACCGGACTAGCGGCGAAGGAGCAGTACTTC. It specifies CATGLAAKEQYF.

CDR3 nucleotide sequence: TGTGCCAGCAGACGCCCGACAGGGTCAAACTATGGCTACACCTTC. It translates to CASRRPTGSNYGYTF. J is TRBJ1-2 and V is TRBV6-2 or TRBV6-3, with 7 bases that match TRBD1. The CDR3 is made up of 15 amino acids. J was trimmed by 2 bases and V by 6 bases; bases with no gene match: 9. Germline assignment: CDR1 MNHEY and CDR2 SVGEGT.